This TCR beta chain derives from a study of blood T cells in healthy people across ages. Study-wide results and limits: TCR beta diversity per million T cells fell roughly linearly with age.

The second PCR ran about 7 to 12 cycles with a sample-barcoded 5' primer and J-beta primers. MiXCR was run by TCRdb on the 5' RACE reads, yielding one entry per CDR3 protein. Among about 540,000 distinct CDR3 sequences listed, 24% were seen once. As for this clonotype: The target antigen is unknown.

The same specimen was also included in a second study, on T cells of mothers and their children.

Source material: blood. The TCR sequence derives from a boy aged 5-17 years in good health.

The CDR3 DNA is TGTGCCAGCATCCCCCGGCAGGGTGGTCCAGATACGCAGTATTTT. This codes for CASIPRQGGPDTQYF. This rearrangement joins TRBV2 to TRBJ2-3, with D possibly matching TRBD1 (5 bases). Germline CDR1 is SNHLY and CDR2 is FYNNEI. This CDR3 has 15 residues. V was trimmed by 7 bases and J by 4 bases, leaving 18 bases between them.